This TCR beta chain was sequenced in a study of blood T cell repertoires in COVID-19. Self-reported history from a screening survey and questionnaire set each donor's cohort. Sequencing used immunoSEQ multiplex PCR; TCRdb keeps in-frame clones, though not all of them. The repertoire holds some 530,000 clones, with around 85% as singletons. Germline V gene data show CDR1 as SGHRS and CDR2 as YFSETQ. The CDR3 extends over 15 amino acids. The V and J ends lost 8 bases and 6 bases respectively, with 22 bases between them. The TCR originated in a woman aged 55-75 years who had recovered from COVID-19. Input material: PBMCs or T cells enriched from blood (not recorded which). The genes are TRBV5-1 and TRBJ2-3, with D possibly being TRBD2 (5 bases). CDR3 residues: CASRLYGTYPDTQYF. CDR3 nucleotide sequence: TGCGCCAGTCGACTATATGGTACTTATCCTGATACGCAGTATTTT.